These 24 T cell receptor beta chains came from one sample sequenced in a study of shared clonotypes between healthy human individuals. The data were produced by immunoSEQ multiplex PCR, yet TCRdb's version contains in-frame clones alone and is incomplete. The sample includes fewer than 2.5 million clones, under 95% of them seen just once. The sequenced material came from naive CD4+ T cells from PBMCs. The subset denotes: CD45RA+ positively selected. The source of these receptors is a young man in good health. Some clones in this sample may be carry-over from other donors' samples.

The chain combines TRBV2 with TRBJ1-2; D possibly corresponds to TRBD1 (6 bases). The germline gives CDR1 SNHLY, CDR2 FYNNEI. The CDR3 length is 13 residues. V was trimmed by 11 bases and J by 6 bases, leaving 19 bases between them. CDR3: CAAQEGVGNGYTF. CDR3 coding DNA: TGTGCCGCACAGGAGGGGGTCGGGAATGGCTACACCTTC.

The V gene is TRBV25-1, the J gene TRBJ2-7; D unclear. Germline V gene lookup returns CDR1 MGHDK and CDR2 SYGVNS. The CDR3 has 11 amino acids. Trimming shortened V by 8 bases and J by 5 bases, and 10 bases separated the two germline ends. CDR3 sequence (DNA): TGTGCCAGCTCCCAGACGCACGAGCAGTACTTC. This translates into CASSQTHEQYF.

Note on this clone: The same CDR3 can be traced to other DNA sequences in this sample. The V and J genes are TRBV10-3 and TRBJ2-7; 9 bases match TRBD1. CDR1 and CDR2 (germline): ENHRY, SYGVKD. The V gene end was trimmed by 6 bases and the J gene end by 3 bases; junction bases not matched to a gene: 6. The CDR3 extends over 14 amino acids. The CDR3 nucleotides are TGTGCCATCAGAGCGACAGGGGGAAACTACGAGCAGTACTTC. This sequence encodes CAIRATGGNYEQYF.

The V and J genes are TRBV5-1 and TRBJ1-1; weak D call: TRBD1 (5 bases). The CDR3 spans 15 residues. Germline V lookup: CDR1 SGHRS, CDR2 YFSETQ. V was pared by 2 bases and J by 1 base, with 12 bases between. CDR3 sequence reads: CASSFVTGANTEAFF. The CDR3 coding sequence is TGCGCCAGCAGCTTCGTGACCGGGGCGAACACTGAAGCTTTCTTT.

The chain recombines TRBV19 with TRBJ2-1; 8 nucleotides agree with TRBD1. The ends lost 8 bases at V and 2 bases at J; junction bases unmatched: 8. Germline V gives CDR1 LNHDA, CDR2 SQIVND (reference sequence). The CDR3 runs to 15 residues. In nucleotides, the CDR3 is TGTGCCAGTCAACCACAGGGGGGTACCTACAATGAGCAGTTCTTC. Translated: CASQPQGGTYNEQFF.

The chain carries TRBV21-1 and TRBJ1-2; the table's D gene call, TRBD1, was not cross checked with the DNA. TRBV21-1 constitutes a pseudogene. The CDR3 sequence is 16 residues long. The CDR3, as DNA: TGTGCCAGCAGCGGTCGGGACAGGGGCACTAACTATGGCTACACCTTC. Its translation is CASSGRDRGTNYGYTF.

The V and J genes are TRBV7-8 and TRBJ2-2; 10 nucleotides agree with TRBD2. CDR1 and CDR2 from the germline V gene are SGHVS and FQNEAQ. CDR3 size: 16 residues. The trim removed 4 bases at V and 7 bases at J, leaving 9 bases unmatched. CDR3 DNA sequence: TGTGCCAGCAGCTATGCAGCGGGAGGGAGTGTCGGGGAGCTGTTTTTT. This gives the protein CASSYAAGGSVGELFF.

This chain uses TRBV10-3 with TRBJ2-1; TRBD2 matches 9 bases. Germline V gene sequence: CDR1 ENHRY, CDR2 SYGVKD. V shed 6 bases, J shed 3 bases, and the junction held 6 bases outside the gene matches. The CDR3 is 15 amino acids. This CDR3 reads CAIRETSGLYNEQFF. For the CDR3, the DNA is TGTGCCATCAGGGAGACTAGCGGACTCTACAATGAGCAGTTCTTC.

CDR3 DNA sequence: TGTGCCATCAGTTCAGGGACTAGCGGGAGCAGGGAGCTGTTTTTT. This encodes CAISSGTSGSRELFF. The genes are TRBV10-3 and TRBJ2-2, with 14 bases aligning to TRBD2. The CDR3 is 15 amino acids. Germline lookup yields CDR1 ENHRY and CDR2 SYGVKD. After removal of 5 bases from V and 9 bases from J, the junction contained 5 bases not matched to a gene.

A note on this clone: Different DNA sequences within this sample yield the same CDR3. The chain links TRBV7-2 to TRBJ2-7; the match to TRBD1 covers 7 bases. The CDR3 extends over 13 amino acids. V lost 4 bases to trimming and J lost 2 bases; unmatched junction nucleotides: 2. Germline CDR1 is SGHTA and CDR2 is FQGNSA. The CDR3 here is CASSSGQPYEQYF. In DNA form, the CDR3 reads TGTGCCAGCAGCTCGGGACAGCCCTACGAGCAGTACTTC.

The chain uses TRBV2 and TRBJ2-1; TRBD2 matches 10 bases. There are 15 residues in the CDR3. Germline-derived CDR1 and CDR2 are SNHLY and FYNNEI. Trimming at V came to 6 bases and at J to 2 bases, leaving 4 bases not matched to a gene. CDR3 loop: CASSSSGSPYNEQFF. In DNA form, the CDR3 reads TGTGCCAGCAGCTCTAGCGGGAGTCCCTACAATGAGCAGTTCTTC.

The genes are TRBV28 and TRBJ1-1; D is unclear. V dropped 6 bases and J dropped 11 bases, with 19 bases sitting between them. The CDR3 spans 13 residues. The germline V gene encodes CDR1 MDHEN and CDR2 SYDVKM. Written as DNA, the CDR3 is TGTGCCAGCAGCTCTGTTCCGGGCTCTTTGGCTTTCTTT. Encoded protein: CASSSVPGSLAFF.

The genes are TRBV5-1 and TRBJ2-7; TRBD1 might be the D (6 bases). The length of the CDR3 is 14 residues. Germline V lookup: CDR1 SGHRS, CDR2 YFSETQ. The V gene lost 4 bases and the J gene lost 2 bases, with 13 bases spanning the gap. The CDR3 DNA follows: TGCGCCAGCAGCAATCCCAGGGGAGCCTACGAGCAGTACTTC. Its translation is CASSNPRGAYEQYF.

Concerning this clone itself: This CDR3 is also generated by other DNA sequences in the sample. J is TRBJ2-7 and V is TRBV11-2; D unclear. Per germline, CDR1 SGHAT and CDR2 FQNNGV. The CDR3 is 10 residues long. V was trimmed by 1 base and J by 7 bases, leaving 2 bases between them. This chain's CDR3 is CASSLGEQYF. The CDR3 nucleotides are TGTGCCAGCAGCTTAGGGGAGCAGTACTTC.

The chain's CDR3 is CASSPPDRLNTEAFF. The CDR3 DNA sequence: TGTGCCAGCAGCCCCCCGGACAGGCTGAACACTGAAGCTTTCTTT. V gene TRBV14 combines with J gene TRBJ1-1, with 7 bases aligning to TRBD1. This CDR3 comprises 15 residues. Germline-derived CDR1 and CDR2 are SGHDN and FVKESK. V was clipped by 4 bases and J by 0 bases; unmatched bases: 5.

The CDR3 nucleotides are TGTGCCAGCAGCTCGCAAGCGGGGACCAACTACGAGCAGTACTTC. Protein product: CASSSQAGTNYEQYF. The chain combines TRBV5-5 with TRBJ2-7, with 7 positions matching TRBD2. Per germline, CDR1 SGHKS and CDR2 YYEKEE (reference sequence). The CDR3 sequence is 15 residues long. The V segment lost 3 bases and the J segment 3 bases; nucleotides outside the gene matches: 9.

The CDR3 region has the DNA TGCGCCAGCAGCCAAAGGGCCCTAGCGGGAGCCCCCTACGAGCAGTACTTC. This gives the protein CASSQRALAGAPYEQYF. This chain joins TRBV4-3 and TRBJ2-7; TRBD2 aligns across 10 bases. The V gene's germline CDR1 is LGHNA and CDR2 YSLEER. V lost 2 bases and J lost 2; bases outside the gene matches: 9. The CDR3 consists of 17 residues.

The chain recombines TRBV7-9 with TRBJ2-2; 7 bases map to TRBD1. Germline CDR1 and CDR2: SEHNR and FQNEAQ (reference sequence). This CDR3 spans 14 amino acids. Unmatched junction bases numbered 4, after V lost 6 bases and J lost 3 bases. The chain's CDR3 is CASRVGTDTGELFF. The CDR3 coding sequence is TGTGCCAGCAGGGTGGGGACAGACACCGGGGAGCTGTTTTTT.

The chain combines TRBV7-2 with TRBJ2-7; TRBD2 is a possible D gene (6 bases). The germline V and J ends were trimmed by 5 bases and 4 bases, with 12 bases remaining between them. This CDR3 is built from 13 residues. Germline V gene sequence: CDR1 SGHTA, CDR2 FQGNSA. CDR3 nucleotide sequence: TGTGCCAGCAGCCCAGCGGGCTGGTACGAGCAGTACTTC. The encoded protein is CASSPAGWYEQYF.

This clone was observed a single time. CDR3 sequence (DNA): TGTGCCAGCAGCGCCGCTGGGACAGCTTACGAGCAGTACTTC. It encodes CASSAAGTAYEQYF. The rearrangement uses TRBV5-6 and TRBJ2-7; 7 bases fit TRBD1. CDR1 and CDR2 (germline): SGHDT, YYEEEE. This CDR3 is 14 amino acids long. Trimming cost V 4 bases and J 4 bases; bases outside gene matches: 8.

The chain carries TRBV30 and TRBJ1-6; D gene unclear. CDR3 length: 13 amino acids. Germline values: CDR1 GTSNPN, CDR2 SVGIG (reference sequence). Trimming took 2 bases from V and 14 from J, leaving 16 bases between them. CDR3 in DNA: TGTGCCTGGAGTCGGAACCGAGTTCTAACCCTCCACTTT. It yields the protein CAWSRNRVLTLHF.

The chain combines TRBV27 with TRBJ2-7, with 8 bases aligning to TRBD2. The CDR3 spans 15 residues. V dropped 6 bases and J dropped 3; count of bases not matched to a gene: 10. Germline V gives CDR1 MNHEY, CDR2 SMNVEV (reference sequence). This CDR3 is CASSPGTRGDYEQYF. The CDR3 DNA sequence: TGTGCCAGCAGCCCCGGGACTAGGGGTGACTACGAGCAGTACTTC.

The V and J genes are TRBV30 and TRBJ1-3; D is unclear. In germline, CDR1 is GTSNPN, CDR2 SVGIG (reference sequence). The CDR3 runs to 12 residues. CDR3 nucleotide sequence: TGTGCTTCCGTCAACTCTGGAAACACCATATATTTT. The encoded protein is CASVNSGNTIYF.

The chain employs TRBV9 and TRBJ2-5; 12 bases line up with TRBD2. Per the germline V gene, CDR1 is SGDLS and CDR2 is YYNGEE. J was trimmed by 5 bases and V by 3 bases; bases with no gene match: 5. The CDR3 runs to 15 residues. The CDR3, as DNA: TGTGCCAGCAGCGACGGACTAGCGGGATGGGAGACCCAGTACTTC. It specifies CASSDGLAGWETQYF.